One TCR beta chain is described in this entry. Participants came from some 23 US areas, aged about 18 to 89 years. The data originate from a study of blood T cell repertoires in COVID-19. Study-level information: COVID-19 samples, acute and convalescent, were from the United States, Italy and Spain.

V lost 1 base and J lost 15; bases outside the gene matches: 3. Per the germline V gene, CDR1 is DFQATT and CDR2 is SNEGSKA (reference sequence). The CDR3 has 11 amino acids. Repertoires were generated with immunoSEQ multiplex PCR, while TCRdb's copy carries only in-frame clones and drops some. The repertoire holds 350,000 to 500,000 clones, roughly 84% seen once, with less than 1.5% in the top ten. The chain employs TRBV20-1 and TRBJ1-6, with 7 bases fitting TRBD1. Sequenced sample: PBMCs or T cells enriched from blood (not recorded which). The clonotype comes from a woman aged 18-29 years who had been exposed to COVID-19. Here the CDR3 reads CSARVRQGLHF. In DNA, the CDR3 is TGCAGTGCTAGAGTCCGACAGGGCCTCCACTTT.